The source of this TCR beta chain is a study of T-cell memory formation after mild COVID-19. Points on this clonotype: Antigen unknown.

TCRdb passed the 5' RACE reads through MiXCR, listing each CDR3 protein once. The table lists a few hundred thousand distinct CDR3 sequences, 20% to 25% of them singletons, with approximately 13% in the top ten. General study findings and limits: Contracting clones from day 15 to 85 showed balanced CD4/CD8; later expanders favored CD4+. Second-wave clones that peaked on day 37 lacked confirmed SARS-CoV-2 specificity.

The source material was PBMCs or a T cell subset sorted from them (not recorded which). The receptor's source is an adult woman who had mild COVID-19 (a few samples of this study predate the infection). Cell type and time point are not known.

Here the CDR3 reads CASRQGPTYEQYF. The CDR3 nucleotides are TGTGCCAGCAGACAGGGTCCGACCTACGAGCAGTACTTC. The V gene is TRBV12-3 or TRBV12-4, the J gene TRBJ2-7, with D possibly TRBD1 on 6 matching bases. The ends were cut back, 6 bases at V and 2 bases at J, with 11 bases in the middle. This CDR3 is built from 13 residues.